This TCR beta chain was obtained from a study of blood T cell repertoires in COVID-19. Study summary: Researchers got acute and convalescent COVID-19 samples from the United States, Italy and Spain. From T cells, B-cell-depleted T cells, or PBMCs came the material, which was cDNA or gDNA.

Per the original methods: Amplifying reference gene primers gave estimates of nucleated cell counts. The table came from immunoSEQ multiplex PCR; TCRdb's copy has only in-frame clones and leaves some out. The V and J calls and clone size were taken over from that table, and D and trimming were inferred from the DNA. The data contain 300,000 to 400,000 clones, 65% to 85% of them singletons. Germline loops: CDR1 GTSNPN, CDR2 SVGIG (reference sequence). This CDR3 spans 15 amino acids. J was trimmed by 6 bases and V by 5 bases; bases with no gene match: 9. Sequencing was done on a sample of peripheral blood. The sequence came from a man aged 25-45 years with active or convalescent COVID-19. The chain joins TRBV30 to TRBJ2-7; 14 bases line up with TRBD2. CDR3 nucleotide sequence: TGTGCCTGGTATCCGGGACTAGCGGGGGAGGGCGAGCAGTACTTC. This encodes CAWYPGLAGEGEQYF.